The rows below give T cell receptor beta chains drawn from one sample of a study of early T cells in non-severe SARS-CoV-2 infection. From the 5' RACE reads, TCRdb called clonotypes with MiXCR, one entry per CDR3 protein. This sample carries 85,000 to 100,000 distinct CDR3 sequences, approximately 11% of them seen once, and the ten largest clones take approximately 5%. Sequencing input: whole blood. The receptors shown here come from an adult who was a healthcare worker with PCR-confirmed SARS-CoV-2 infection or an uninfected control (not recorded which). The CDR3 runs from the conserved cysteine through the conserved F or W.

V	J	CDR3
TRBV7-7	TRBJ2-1	CASALSRGPYNEQFF
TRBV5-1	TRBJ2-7	CASSFGTGGSYEQYF
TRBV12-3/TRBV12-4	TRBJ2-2	CASSIRDPGTGELFF
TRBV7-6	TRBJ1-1	CASSLVAGTNTEAFF
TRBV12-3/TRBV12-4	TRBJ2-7	CASSLAGTIGYEQYF
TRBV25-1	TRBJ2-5	CASSEVAHGGETQYF
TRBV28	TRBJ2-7	CASSFLTREDF
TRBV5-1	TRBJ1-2	CASSTGQTYYGYTF
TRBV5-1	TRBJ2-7	CATSFGTASSYEQYF
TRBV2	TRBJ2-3	CARSTPDTQYF
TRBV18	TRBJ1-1	CASSEGQSSRAFF
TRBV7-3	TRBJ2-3	CASSVTYGTDTQYF
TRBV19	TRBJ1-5	CASRSRGNSNQPQHF
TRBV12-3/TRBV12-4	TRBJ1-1	CASSLSQGGTEAFF
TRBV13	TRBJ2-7	CASSAGLAGPASSYEQYF
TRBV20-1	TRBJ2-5	CSAEDSGSEETQYF
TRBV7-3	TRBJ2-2	CASSLERTGELFF
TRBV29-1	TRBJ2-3	CSVERGRDTQYF
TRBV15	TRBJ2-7	CATSRGQGPYEQYF
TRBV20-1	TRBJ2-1	CSARDTRTSGGFSYNEQFF
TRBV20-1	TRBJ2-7	CGGLASLNSYEQYF
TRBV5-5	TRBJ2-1	CVSSLVSGEGDNEQFF
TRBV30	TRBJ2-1	CAWTGQGYNEQFF
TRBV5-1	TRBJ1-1	CASSLVADEAFF
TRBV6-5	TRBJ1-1	CASSYLGGTTEAFF
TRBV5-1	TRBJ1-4	CASRPRQEAEKLFF
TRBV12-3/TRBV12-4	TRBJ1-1	CASSLGQVEAFF
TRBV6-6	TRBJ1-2	CASSRDRGIYGYTF
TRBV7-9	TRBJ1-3	CASSWTSEGNTIYF
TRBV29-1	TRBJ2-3	CGGHNTDTQYF
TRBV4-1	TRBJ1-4	CASSLRGDSGRTNEKLFF
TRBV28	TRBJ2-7	CASSSPWGQGTHEQYF
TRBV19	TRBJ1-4	CASMGSFNEKLFF
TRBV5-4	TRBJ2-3	CASSRSGGATDTQYF
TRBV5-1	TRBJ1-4	CASSSGQPATNEKLFF
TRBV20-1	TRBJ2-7	CSARLADFYEQYF
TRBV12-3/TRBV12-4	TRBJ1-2	CASSRQQGFLNF
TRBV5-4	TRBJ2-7	CASSSPGLAGHEQYF